These 8 T cell receptor beta chains were sequenced from one sample in a study of blood T cell repertoires in COVID-19. Produced via immunoSEQ multiplex PCR; TCRdb's table is partial and in-frame only. Of 110,000 to 150,000 clones detected, 75% to 90% appear once; the ten largest clones hold 3% to 3.5%. Sequencing used peripheral blood. These TCRs come from a woman in her fifties or sixties with active COVID-19.

V usage is TRBV28 and J usage is TRBJ2-1; the D gene is possibly TRBD1 (6 bases). The V end was cut by 6 bases, the J end by 6 bases, with 18 bases between. The CDR3 runs to 15 residues. CDR1 MDHEN and CDR2 SYDVKM come from the germline V gene. For the CDR3, the DNA is TGTGCCAGCAGCCTGAGGATGATAGGGGGCAATGAGCAGTTCTTC. This gives the protein CASSLRMIGGNEQFF.

The chain links TRBV11-2 to TRBJ2-7, with 9 bases lining up with TRBD1. The CDR3 has 14 amino acids. Germline V gives CDR1 SGHAT, CDR2 FQNNGV. The junction had 5 bases not matched to a gene; V was cut back by 6 bases and J by 2 bases. For the CDR3, the DNA is TGTGCCAGCAGTTCCGGGACAGGGCCCTACGAGCAGTACTTC. This sequence encodes CASSSGTGPYEQYF. Looking up the rest from reference TRBV11-2 and TRBJ2-7 gives the full variable domain: EAGVAQSPRYKIIEKRQSVAFWCNPISGHATLYWYQQILGQGPKLLIQFQNNGVVDDSQLPKDRFSAERLKGVDSTLKIQPAKLEDSAVYLCASSSGTGPYEQYFGPGTRLTVT.

This chain joins TRBV19 and TRBJ1-5; possible D gene TRBD1, 5 bases. Trimming pared 3 bases from V and 11 bases from J, leaving 17 bases between. This CDR3 is 14 amino acids long. From germline, CDR1 is LNHDA and CDR2 SQIVND (reference sequence). The CDR3 DNA is TGTGCCAGTAGTATTTGGGGAAGGGGAAAAGCCCAGCATTTT. This encodes CASSIWGRGKAQHF.

This chain's CDR3 is CASESGGGFTEAFF. The CDR3 DNA follows: TGTGCCAGCGAGAGTGGGGGAGGCTTCACTGAAGCTTTCTTT. V gene TRBV9 combines with J gene TRBJ1-1, with D possibly being TRBD1 (5 bases). The germline gives CDR1 SGDLS, CDR2 YYNGEE. CDR3 length equals 14 residues. The V end lost 7 bases, the J end lost 4 bases, and 17 bases lay between the germline ends.

V gene TRBV14 combines with J gene TRBJ2-1; the D is unclear. Trimming took 1 base from V and 6 from J, leaving 16 bases between them. The CDR3 has 16 amino acids. Germline CDR1 and CDR2: SGHDN and FVKESK. The CDR3 loop is CASSQGYTKQANEQFF. CDR3 sequence (DNA): TGTGCCAGCAGCCAAGGGTATACAAAGCAGGCCAATGAGCAGTTCTTC.

The V and J genes are TRBV4-3 and TRBJ2-3; no clear D. The CDR3 covers 14 residues. The germline gives CDR1 LGHNA, CDR2 YSLEER. Between the trimmed V and J ends, which lost 0 bases and 1 base, there was a span of 5 bases. CDR3 sequence (DNA): TGCGCCAGCAGCCAAGATGTCGGCACAGATACGCAGTATTTT. It translates to CASSQDVGTDTQYF.

This chain uses TRBV6-5 with TRBJ1-2; 9 nucleotides line up with TRBD1. CDR1 is MNHEY, CDR2 SVGAGI, per germline. The CDR3 length is 15 residues. J gave up 4 bases and V 0 bases, and 3 bases lay outside the gene matches. This CDR3 is CASSYSGQGGYGYTF. The CDR3 DNA reads TGTGCCAGCAGTTACTCGGGACAGGGAGGCTATGGCTACACCTTC.

The rearrangement uses TRBV3-1 (or the pseudogene TRBV3-2) and TRBJ2-3, with D possibly matching TRBD1 (5 bases). Germline values: CDR1 LGHDT, CDR2 YNNKEL (reference sequence). The CDR3 has 14 residues. V was shortened by 1 base and J by 2 bases, with 7 bases between the two germline ends. Here the CDR3 reads CASSQARATDTQYF. DNA for the CDR3: TGTGCCAGCAGCCAAGCCAGGGCCACAGATACGCAGTATTTT.